Following are 14 T cell receptor beta chains from one sample sequenced in a study of blood T cell repertoires in COVID-19. Profiling relied on immunoSEQ multiplex PCR, and the TCRdb table lists in-frame clones only, not all of them. The sample lists roughly 24,000 clones, under 90% occurring once. The sample taken for sequencing was peripheral blood. Receptor source: a human donor in a cohort sampled during active COVID-19.

V gene TRBV30 combines with J gene TRBJ1-6; 12 nucleotides agree with TRBD1. Germline values: CDR1 GTSNPN, CDR2 SVGIG (reference sequence). CDR3 length: 16 residues. The junction had 9 bases not matched to a gene; V was cut back by 2 bases and J by 10 bases. The chain's CDR3 is CAWSLDGTGGESPLHF. Here the CDR3 DNA reads TGTGCCTGGAGTTTAGACGGGACAGGGGGCGAATCACCCCTCCACTTT.

Only one count was recorded for this clone. CDR3 in amino acids: CASGLQGAGNTEAFF. The CDR3 DNA is TGCGCCAGCGGATTACAGGGGGCTGGGAACACTGAAGCTTTCTTT. The genes are TRBV4-1 and TRBJ1-1; 9 bases line up with TRBD1. The germline V gene encodes CDR1 MGHRA and CDR2 YSYEKL. The CDR3 spans 15 residues. The trim removed 8 bases at V and 1 base at J, leaving 8 bases unmatched.

The CDR3 sequence is CASSLGIGRVSYEQYF. The CDR3 coding sequence is TGTGCCAGCAGCTTAGGTATCGGCCGGGTCTCCTACGAGCAGTACTTC. V is TRBV7-2 and J is TRBJ2-7, with D uncertain. V lost 1 base, J lost 0 bases, and 13 bases lay in between. The CDR3 sequence is 16 residues long. The germline CDR1 and CDR2 sequences are SGHTA and FQGNSA.

This rearrangement joins TRBV14 to TRBJ1-6; D is possibly TRBD1 (5 bases). V was trimmed by 1 base and J by 6 bases, leaving 10 bases between them. The CDR3 runs 15 residues. Germline loops: CDR1 SGHDN, CDR2 FVKESK. The CDR3 reads CASSQAQGFNSPLHF. CDR3 coding DNA: TGTGCCAGCAGCCAAGCTCAGGGTTTTAATTCACCCCTCCACTTT.

The chain combines TRBV10-3 with TRBJ1-3, with TRBD1 identical over 8 bases. With V trimmed by 6 bases and J by 0 bases, 10 bases remained unmatched. The V gene's germline CDR1 is ENHRY and CDR2 SYGVKD. The CDR3 is 17 amino acids. The DNA of the CDR3 is TGTGCCATCAGGGGCCAGGGACAGGCTTCCTCTGGAAACACCATATATTTT. The encoded protein is CAIRGQGQASSGNTIYF.

This chain joins TRBV7-9 and TRBJ2-7; 8 bases are a match to TRBD1. Germline loops: CDR1 SEHNR, CDR2 FQNEAQ (reference sequence). J lost 6 bases, V lost 5 bases, and 9 bases had no gene match. This CDR3 spans 14 amino acids. The CDR3 reads CASSLPGQGSEQYF. The CDR3 DNA follows: TGTGCCAGCAGCCTTCCCGGACAGGGCTCCGAGCAGTACTTC. The entire variable domain, with the rest obtained from reference TRBV7-9 and TRBJ2-7, is as follows: DTGVSQNPRHKITKRGQNVTFRCDPISEHNRLYWYRQTLGQGPEFLTYFQNEAQLEKSRLLSDRFSAERPKGSFSTLEIQRTEQGDSAMYLCASSLPGQGSEQYFGPGTRLTVT.

The chain joins TRBV27 to TRBJ2-6; no firm D call. With 6 bases removed from V and 0 bases from J, the gap between germline ends came to 6 bases. This CDR3 is built from 14 residues. From germline, CDR1 is MNHEY and CDR2 SMNVEV (reference sequence). The CDR3 nucleotides read TGTGCCAGCAGCCGTAACTCTGGGGCCAACGTCCTGACTTTC. Its translation is CASSRNSGANVLTF.

The chain uses TRBV9 and TRBJ2-7; 7 bases fit TRBD2. Germline V CDR1 and CDR2: SGDLS, YYNGEE. Trimming cost V 0 bases and J 5 bases; bases outside gene matches: 5. The CDR3 consists of 14 residues. The CDR3 nucleotides are TGTGCCAGCAGCGTAGCGGGACTACACAACGAGCAGTACTTC. Amino acids: CASSVAGLHNEQYF.

The gene calls are TRBV30 and TRBJ1-1; no reliable D call. CDR3 size: 11 residues. The V end was cut by 4 bases, the J end by 3 bases, with 6 bases between. CDR1 is GTSNPN and CDR2 is SVGIG in the germline V gene (reference sequence). The CDR3 region is CAWKSDTEAFF. The CDR3 DNA sequence: TGTGCCTGGAAATCTGACACTGAAGCTTTCTTT.

V and J are TRBV9 and TRBJ1-4; D might be TRBD1 (6 bases). CDR3 length: 13 residues. Trimming took 7 bases from V and 8 from J, leaving 15 bases between them. The germline CDR1 and CDR2 sequences are SGDLS and YYNGEE. The DNA for the CDR3 is TGTGCCAGCTGCACGGGACAATGCGAAAAACTGTTTTTT. Translated, it gives CASCTGQCEKLFF.

This sequence joins TRBV6-1 and TRBJ1-5; tentative D call: TRBD1 (6 bases). This CDR3 comprises 17 residues. Germline assignment: CDR1 MNHNS and CDR2 SASEGT. The germline V and J ends were trimmed by 1 base and 9 bases, with 22 bases remaining between them. The CDR3 loop reads CASSEVGGREGESPQHF. DNA of the CDR3: TGTGCCAGCAGTGAAGTGGGGGGCAGGGAGGGTGAATCGCCCCAGCATTTT.

This clone was seen once. The chain carries TRBV5-1 and TRBJ2-7, with TRBD2 matching over 9 bases. The length of the CDR3 is 16 residues. Per germline, CDR1 SGHRS and CDR2 YFSETQ. The V segment lost 4 bases and the J segment 3 bases; nucleotides outside the gene matches: 11. CDR3 sequence: CASSGSLSAGGYEQYF. The CDR3 nucleotides read TGCGCCAGCAGCGGATCCCTCTCAGCGGGAGGCTACGAGCAGTACTTC. The variable domain in full, with the rest retrieved from reference TRBV5-1 and TRBJ2-7, is KAGVTQTPRYLIKTRGQQVTLSCSPISGHRSVSWYQQTPGQGLQFLFEYFSETQRNKGNFPGRFSGRQFSNSRSEMNVSTLELGDSALYLCASSGSLSAGGYEQYFGPGTRLTVT.

The chain uses TRBV7-6 and TRBJ2-2; 9 bases are a match to TRBD1. This CDR3 region has 16 residues. Germline V gene sequence: CDR1 SGHVS, CDR2 FNYEAQ. With 5 bases clipped from V and 0 bases from J, the junction kept 4 bases outside the gene matches. The CDR3 nucleotides read TGTGCCAGCAGCCCGGGGGACAGGGCGAACACCGGGGAGCTGTTTTTT. Protein product: CASSPGDRANTGELFF.

The V gene is TRBV27, the J gene TRBJ2-7; D is unclear. CDR1 MNHEY and CDR2 SMNVEV come from the germline V gene (reference sequence). The CDR3 spans 11 residues. V shed 6 bases and J shed 3 bases, with 6 bases lying between them. CDR3 sequence reads: CASRSLYEQYF. The CDR3 region has the DNA TGTGCCAGCAGATCCCTCTACGAGCAGTACTTC.